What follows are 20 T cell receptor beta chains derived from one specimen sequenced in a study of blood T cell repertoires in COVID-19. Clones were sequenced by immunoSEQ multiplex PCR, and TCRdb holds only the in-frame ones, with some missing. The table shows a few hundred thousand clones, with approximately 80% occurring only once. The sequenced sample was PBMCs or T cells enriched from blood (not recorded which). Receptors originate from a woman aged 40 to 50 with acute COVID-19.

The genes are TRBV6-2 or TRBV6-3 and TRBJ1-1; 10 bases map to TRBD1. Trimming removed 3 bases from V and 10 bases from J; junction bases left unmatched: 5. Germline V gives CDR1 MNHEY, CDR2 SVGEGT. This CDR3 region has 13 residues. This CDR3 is CASSYGTGASAFF. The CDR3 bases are TGTGCCAGCAGTTATGGGACAGGGGCGTCAGCTTTCTTT.

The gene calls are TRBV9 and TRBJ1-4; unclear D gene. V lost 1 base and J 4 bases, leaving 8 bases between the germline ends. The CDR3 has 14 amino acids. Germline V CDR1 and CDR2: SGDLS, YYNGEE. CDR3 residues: CASSVTDNNEKLFF. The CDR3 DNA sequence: TGTGCCAGCAGCGTAACAGATAATAATGAAAAACTGTTTTTT.

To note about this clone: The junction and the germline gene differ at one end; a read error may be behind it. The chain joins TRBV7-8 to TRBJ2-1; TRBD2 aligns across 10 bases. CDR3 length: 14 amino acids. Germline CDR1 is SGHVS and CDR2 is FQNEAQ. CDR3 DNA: TGTGCCAGCAGCTTAGCGGGGGTAGCGGGGGGAGAGCTCTTC. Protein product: CASSLAGVAGGELF.

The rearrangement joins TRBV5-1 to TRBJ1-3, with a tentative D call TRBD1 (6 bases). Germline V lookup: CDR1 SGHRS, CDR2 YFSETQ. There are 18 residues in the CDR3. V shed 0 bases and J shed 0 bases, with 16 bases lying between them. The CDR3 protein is CASSLEFRGLSSGNTIYF. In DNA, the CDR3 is TGCGCCAGCAGCTTGGAATTCAGGGGCCTTAGCTCTGGAAACACCATATATTTT.

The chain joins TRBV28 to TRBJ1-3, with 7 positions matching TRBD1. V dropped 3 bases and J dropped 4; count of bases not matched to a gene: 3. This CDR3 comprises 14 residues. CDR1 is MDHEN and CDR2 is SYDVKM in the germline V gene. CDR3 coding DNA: TGTGCCAGCAGTTTGACAGGGAACGGAAACACCATATATTTT. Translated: CASSLTGNGNTIYF.

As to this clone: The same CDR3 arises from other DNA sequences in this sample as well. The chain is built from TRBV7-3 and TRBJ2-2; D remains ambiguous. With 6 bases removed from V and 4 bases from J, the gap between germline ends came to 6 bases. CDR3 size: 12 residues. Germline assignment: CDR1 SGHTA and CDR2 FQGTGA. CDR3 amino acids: CASSYSTGELFF. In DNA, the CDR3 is TGTGCCAGCAGTTACTCCACCGGGGAGCTGTTTTTT. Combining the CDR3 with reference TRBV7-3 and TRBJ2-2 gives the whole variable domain GAGVSQTPSNKVTEKGKYVELRCDPISGHTALYWYRQSLGQGPEFLIYFQGTGAADDSGLPNDRFFAVRPEGSVSTLKIQRTERGDSAVYLCASSYSTGELFFGEGSRLTVL.

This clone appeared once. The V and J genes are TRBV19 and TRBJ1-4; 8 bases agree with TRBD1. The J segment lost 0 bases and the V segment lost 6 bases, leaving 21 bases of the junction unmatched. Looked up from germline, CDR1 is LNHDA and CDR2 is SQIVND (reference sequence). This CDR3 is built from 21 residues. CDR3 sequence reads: CASSHIHGPVTGDSTNEKLFF. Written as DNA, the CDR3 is TGTGCCAGTAGCCACATCCACGGTCCCGTGACAGGGGACTCAACTAATGAAAAACTGTTTTTT.

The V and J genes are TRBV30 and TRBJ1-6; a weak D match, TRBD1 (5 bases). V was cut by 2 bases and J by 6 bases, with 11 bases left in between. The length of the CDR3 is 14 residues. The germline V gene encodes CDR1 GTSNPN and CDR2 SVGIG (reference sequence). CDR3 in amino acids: CAWSILTVNSPLHF. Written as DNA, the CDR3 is TGTGCCTGGAGTATCTTGACAGTTAATTCACCCCTCCACTTT. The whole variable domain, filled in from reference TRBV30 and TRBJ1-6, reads SQTIHQWPATLVQPVGSPLSLECTVEGTSNPNLYWYRQAAGRGLQLLFYSVGIGQISSEVPQNLSASRPQDRQFILSSKKLLLSDSGFYLCAWSILTVNSPLHFGNGTRLTVT.

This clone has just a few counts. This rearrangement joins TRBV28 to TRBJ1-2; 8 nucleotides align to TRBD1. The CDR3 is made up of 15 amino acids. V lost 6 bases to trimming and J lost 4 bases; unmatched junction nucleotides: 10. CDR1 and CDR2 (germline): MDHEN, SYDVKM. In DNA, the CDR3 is TGTGCCAGCAGATCCGAGACAGGGGCCTTCTATGGCTACACCTTC. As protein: CASRSETGAFYGYTF.

Here the CDR3 reads CASSLFGTPNNEQFF. The DNA of the CDR3 is TGTGCCAGCAGCTTGTTCGGGACACCTAACAATGAGCAGTTCTTC. The V gene is TRBV5-5, the J gene TRBJ2-1; maybe TRBD1 (6 bases). The CDR3 runs 15 residues. From germline, CDR1 is SGHKS and CDR2 YYEKEE (reference sequence). V lost 1 base, J lost 5 bases, and 13 bases lay in between.

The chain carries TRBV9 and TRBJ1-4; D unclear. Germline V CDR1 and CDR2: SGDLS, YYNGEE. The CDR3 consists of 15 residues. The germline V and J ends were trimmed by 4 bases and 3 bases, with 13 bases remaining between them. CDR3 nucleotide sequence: TGTGCCAGCAGCCAAACCCCTACGGCTAATGAAAAACTGTTTTTT. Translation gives CASSQTPTANEKLFF. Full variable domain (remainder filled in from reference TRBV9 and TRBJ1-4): DSGVTQTPKHLITATGQRVTLRCSPRSGDLSVYWYQQSLDQGLQFLIQYYNGEERAKGNILERFSAQQFPDLHSELNLSSLELGDSALYFCASSQTPTANEKLFFGSGTQLSVL.

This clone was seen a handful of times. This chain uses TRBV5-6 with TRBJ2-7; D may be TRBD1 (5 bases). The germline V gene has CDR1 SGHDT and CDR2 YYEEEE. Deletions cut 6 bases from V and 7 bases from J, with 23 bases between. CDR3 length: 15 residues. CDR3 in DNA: TGTGCCAGCACCCAAAGACAGCGAAACGTGGGGGAGCAGTACTTC. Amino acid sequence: CASTQRQRNVGEQYF. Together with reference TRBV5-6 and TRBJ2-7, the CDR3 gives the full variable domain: DAGVTQSPTHLIKTRGQQVTLRCSPKSGHDTVSWYQQALGQGPQFIFQYYEEEERQRGNFPDRFSGHQFPNYSSELNVNALLLGDSALYLCASTQRQRNVGEQYFGPGTRLTVT.

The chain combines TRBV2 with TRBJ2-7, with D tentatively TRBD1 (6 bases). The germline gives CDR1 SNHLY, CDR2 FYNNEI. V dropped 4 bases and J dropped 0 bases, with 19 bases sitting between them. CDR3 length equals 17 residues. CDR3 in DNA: TGTGCCAGCAGTGTCTCTAGAAGGGGGTATAGCTCCTACGAGCAGTACTTC. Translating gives CASSVSRRGYSSYEQYF. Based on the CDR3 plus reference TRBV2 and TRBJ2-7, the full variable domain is EPEVTQTPSHQVTQMGQEVILRCVPISNHLYFYWYRQILGQKVEFLVSFYNNEISEKSEIFDDQFSVERPDGSNFTLKIRSTKLEDSAMYFCASSVSRRGYSSYEQYFGPGTRLTVT.

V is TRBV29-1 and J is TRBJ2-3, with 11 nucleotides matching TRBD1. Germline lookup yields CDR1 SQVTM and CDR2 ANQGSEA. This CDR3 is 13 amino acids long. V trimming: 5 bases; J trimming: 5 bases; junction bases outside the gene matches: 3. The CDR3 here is CSVLGTGGDTQYF. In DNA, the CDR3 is TGCAGCGTTCTTGGGACAGGGGGAGATACGCAGTATTTT.

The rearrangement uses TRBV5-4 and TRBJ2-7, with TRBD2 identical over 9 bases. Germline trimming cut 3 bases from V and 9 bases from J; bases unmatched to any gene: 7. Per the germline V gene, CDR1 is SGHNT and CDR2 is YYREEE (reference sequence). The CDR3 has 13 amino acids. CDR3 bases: TGTGCCAGCAGCTCCGGCGGGGGGGTCGTGCAGTACTTC. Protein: CASSSGGGVVQYF.

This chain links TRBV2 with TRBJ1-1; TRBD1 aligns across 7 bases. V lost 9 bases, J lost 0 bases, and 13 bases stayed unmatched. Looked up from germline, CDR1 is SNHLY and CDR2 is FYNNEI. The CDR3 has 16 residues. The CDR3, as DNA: TGTGCCAGAGGGTCTTTGACAGGGATCATGAACACTGAAGCTTTCTTT. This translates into CARGSLTGIMNTEAFF.

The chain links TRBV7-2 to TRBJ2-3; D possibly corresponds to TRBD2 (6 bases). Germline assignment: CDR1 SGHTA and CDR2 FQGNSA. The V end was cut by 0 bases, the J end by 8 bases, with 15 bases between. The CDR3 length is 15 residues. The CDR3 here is CASSLAAGPAGTQYF. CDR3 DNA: TGTGCCAGCAGCTTAGCGGCGGGGCCCGCGGGTACGCAGTATTTT.

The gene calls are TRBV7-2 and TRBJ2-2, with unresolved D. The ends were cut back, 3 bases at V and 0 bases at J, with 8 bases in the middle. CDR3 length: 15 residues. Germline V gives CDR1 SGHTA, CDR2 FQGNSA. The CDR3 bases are TGTGCCAGCAGCTTTCTACCTTCGAACACCGGGGAGCTGTTTTTT. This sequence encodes CASSFLPSNTGELFF.

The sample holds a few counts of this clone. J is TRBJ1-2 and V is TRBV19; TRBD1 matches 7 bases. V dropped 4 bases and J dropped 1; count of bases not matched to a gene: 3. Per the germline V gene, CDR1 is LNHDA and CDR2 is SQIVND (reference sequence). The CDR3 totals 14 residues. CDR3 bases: TGTGCCAGTAGTAGACAGGGAAATAACTATGGCTACACCTTC. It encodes CASSRQGNNYGYTF.

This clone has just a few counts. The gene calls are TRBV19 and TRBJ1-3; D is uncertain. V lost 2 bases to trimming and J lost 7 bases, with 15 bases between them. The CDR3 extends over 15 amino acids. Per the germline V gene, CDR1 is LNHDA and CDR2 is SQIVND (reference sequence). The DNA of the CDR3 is TGTGCCAGTAGTATATCAGGAGCGGAAAGGAACACCATATATTTT. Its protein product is CASSISGAERNTIYF.